The rows below give T cell receptor beta chains drawn from one sample of a study of a mutant IDH1 vaccine in newly diagnosed glioma. Data came from immunoSEQ multiplex PCR; TCRdb stores just in-frame clones and leaves some out. The profile shows approximately 39,000 clones, about four fifths of them singletons. For these receptors, no antigen is known. Sequencing used PBMCs, obtained from a glioma patient whose treatment included an IDH1 peptide vaccine. All receptors come from a man aged 45 to 65 with glioma. Both conserved end residues are part of each CDR3. D genes are given only for firm matches. Size is stated for part of the rows, as once, few or many counts, or as a class when the clone is expanded.

clone size: NA
V gene: TRBV2
J gene: TRBJ1-5
D gene: NA
CDR3 protein: CASSAESGASQPQHF
CDR3 DNA: TGTGCCAGCAGTGCCGAGTCTGGGGCCAGTCAGCCCCAGCATTTT

clone size: NA
V gene: TRBV30
J gene: TRBJ2-3
D gene: TRBD2
CDR3 protein: CAWGASGADTQYF
CDR3 DNA: TGTGCCTGGGGGGCTAGCGGTGCGGATACGCAGTATTTT

clone size: NA
V gene: TRBV20-1
J gene: TRBJ2-4
D gene: NA
CDR3 protein: CSARVDIQYF
CDR3 DNA: TGCAGTGCTAGAGTGGACATTCAGTACTTC

clone size: NA
V gene: TRBV11-2
J gene: TRBJ2-4
D gene: TRBD2
CDR3 protein: CASSSLAGGLAKNIQYF
CDR3 DNA: TGTGCCAGCAGTTCACTAGCGGGGGGTTTAGCCAAAAACATTCAGTACTTC

clone size: NA
V gene: TRBV7-2
J gene: TRBJ2-1
D gene: TRBD2
CDR3 protein: CASIELGLAGDNEQFF
CDR3 DNA: TGTGCCAGCATCGAGCTTGGACTAGCGGGGGACAATGAGCAGTTCTTC

clone size: NA
V gene: TRBV29-1
J gene: TRBJ2-1
D gene: TRBD1
CDR3 protein: CSVVGTGDYNEQFF
CDR3 DNA: TGCAGCGTGGTTGGGACAGGGGACTACAATGAGCAGTTCTTC

clone size: once
V gene: TRBV7-3
J gene: TRBJ1-6
D gene: TRBD1
CDR3 protein: CASSLEGALGSPLHF
CDR3 DNA: TGTGCCAGCAGCTTAGAGGGGGCTTTGGGTTCACCCCTCCACTTT

clone size: NA
V gene: TRBV4-2
J gene: TRBJ1-1
D gene: NA
CDR3 protein: CASSPRSGGYPEAFF
CDR3 DNA: TGTGCCAGCAGCCCAAGATCTGGGGGTTACCCAGAAGCTTTCTTT

clone size: NA
V gene: TRBV6-6
J gene: TRBJ1-1
D gene: NA
CDR3 protein: CASSPGSGSTEAFF
CDR3 DNA: TGTGCCAGCAGTCCAGGGAGCGGGAGCACTGAAGCTTTCTTT

clone size: NA
V gene: TRBV2
J gene: TRBJ1-5
D gene: NA
CDR3 protein: CASSEGDGFSNQPQHF
CDR3 DNA: TGTGCCAGCAGCGAGGGGGACGGATTTTCCAATCAGCCCCAGCATTTT

clone size: NA
V gene: TRBV2
J gene: TRBJ2-6
D gene: NA
CDR3 protein: CASSEGSRSGANVLTF
CDR3 DNA: TGTGCCAGCAGTGAAGGCTCGCGCTCTGGGGCCAACGTCCTGACTTTC

clone size: NA
V gene: TRBV28
J gene: TRBJ2-7
D gene: TRBD2
CDR3 protein: CASSLESSGSYEQYF
CDR3 DNA: TGTGCCAGCAGTTTAGAGTCTAGCGGGAGTTACGAGCAGTACTTC

clone size: NA
V gene: TRBV18
J gene: TRBJ1-2
D gene: NA
CDR3 protein: CASSLDSYGYTF
CDR3 DNA: TGTGCCAGCTCACTGGACAGCTATGGCTACACCTTC

clone size: NA
V gene: TRBV7-3
J gene: TRBJ2-5
D gene: NA
CDR3 protein: CASSPTVGETQYF
CDR3 DNA: TGTGCCAGCAGCCCAACGGTGGGAGAGACCCAGTACTTC

clone size: NA
V gene: TRBV9
J gene: TRBJ2-1
D gene: TRBD2
CDR3 protein: CASSVDPGLAGYNEQFF
CDR3 DNA: TGTGCCAGCAGCGTAGATCCGGGACTAGCGGGGTACAATGAGCAGTTCTTC

clone size: NA
V gene: TRBV19
J gene: TRBJ1-6
D gene: NA
CDR3 protein: CASSSFPESPLHF
CDR3 DNA: TGTGCCAGTAGTAGCTTCCCAGAATCGCCCCTCCACTTT

clone size: NA
V gene: TRBV28
J gene: TRBJ2-7
D gene: NA
CDR3 protein: CASSLPTDGYEQYF
CDR3 DNA: TGTGCCAGCAGCCTTCCTACGGACGGGTACGAGCAGTACTTC

clone size: few
V gene: TRBV7-7
J gene: TRBJ2-1
D gene: TRBD1
CDR3 protein: CASSPRTGVSYNEQFF
CDR3 DNA: TGTGCCAGCAGCCCCAGGACAGGCGTGTCCTACAATGAGCAGTTCTTC

clone size: NA
V gene: TRBV29-1
J gene: TRBJ2-7
D gene: NA
CDR3 protein: CSVGFWGRTYEQYF
CDR3 DNA: TGCAGCGTTGGGTTTTGGGGGCGCACCTACGAGCAGTACTTC

clone size: once
V gene: TRBV5-8
J gene: TRBJ1-2
D gene: NA
CDR3 protein: CASRSQGHYGYTF
CDR3 DNA: TGTGCCAGCAGGTCCCAGGGTCACTATGGCTACACCTTC

clone size: once
V gene: TRBV19
J gene: TRBJ1-6
D gene: NA
CDR3 protein: CASSIRGEPLHF
CDR3 DNA: TGTGCCAGTAGTATTCGCGGAGAACCCCTCCACTTT

clone size: NA
V gene: TRBV2
J gene: TRBJ2-5
D gene: TRBD1
CDR3 protein: CATGQEETQYF
CDR3 DNA: TGTGCCACAGGACAGGAAGAGACCCAGTACTTC